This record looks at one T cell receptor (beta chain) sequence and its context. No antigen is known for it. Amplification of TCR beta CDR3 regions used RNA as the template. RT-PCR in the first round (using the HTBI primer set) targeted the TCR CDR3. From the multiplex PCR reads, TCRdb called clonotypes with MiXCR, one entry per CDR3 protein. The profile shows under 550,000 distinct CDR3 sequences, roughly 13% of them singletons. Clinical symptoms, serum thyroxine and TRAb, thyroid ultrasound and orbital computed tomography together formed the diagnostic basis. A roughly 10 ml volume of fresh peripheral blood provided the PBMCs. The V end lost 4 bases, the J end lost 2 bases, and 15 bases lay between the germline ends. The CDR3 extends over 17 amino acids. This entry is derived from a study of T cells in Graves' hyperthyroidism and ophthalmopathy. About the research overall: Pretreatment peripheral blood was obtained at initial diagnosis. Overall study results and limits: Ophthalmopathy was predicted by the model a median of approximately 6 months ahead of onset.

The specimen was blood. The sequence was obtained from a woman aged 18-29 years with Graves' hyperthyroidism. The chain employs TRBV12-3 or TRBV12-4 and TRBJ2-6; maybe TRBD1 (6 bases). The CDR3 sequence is CASSSRTGSAGANVLTF. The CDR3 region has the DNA TGTGCCAGCAGTTCCAGAACAGGGTCGGCTGGGGCCAACGTCCTGACTTTC.